One T cell receptor (beta chain) is described in this entry. Per the study methods: The assay estimated nucleated cells by amplifying reference gene primers. The repertoire was sequenced with immunoSEQ multiplex PCR; TCRdb's copy has only in-frame clones and lacks some. Clone size and the V and J calls come from that table; the DNA yielded D and trimming. The table includes fewer than 200,000 clones, around 82% detected once. These data come from a study of blood T cell repertoires in COVID-19. Overall study: Samples of COVID-19 (acute and convalescent) were obtained from the United States, Italy and Spain.

Participants were aged about 18 to 89 years, lived in 20 to 30 US areas, and enrolled virtually. Germline-derived CDR1 and CDR2 are SGHNT and YENEEA. V shed 5 bases and J 5 bases; nucleotides not matched to a gene: 13. This CDR3 comprises 16 residues. The clonotype was recovered from a woman in her fifties or sixties in a cohort exposed to, infected with or recovered from COVID-19 (not recorded which). The sequencing sample was made of PBMCs or T cells enriched from blood (not recorded which). The chain uses TRBV11-3 and TRBJ2-5; 8 nucleotides line up with TRBD1. CDR3 DNA sequence: TGTGCCAGCAGCAAAGGACAGGGAGCGATTGAGGAGACCCAGTACTTC. It translates to CASSKGQGAIEETQYF.